This T cell receptor (beta chain) was found in a study of T cell repertoires in cytomegalovirus infection (dated by TCRdb to the late 2010s). Regarding the complete study: Because public TCR beta signatures pointed to carriage of CMV infection together with the matching HLA type, the HLA type of each donor mattered for the analysis.

Sequencing relied on an Illumina HiSeq 1500. TCRdb reworked the public reads: Q25 trimming with fastp, MiXCR clone assembly, productive beta chains retained. Rows are combined by CDR3 protein, so each entry shows the most common genes and DNA. Here the sample has about 180,000 distinct CDR3 sequences; approximately 15% occur a single time. Of the sample, more than 20% is held by the ten largest clones. What the study reported, not specific to this receptor: In both this cohort and an independent cohort of some 380 donors, the cumulative frequency of public TCR beta family members distinguished carriers of CMV infection plus the relevant HLA type. In the ex vivo response, HLA-C-restricted CMV-specific TCR beta clonotypes were dominant, and in two of eight donors the single most frequent clonotype came from this HLA-C-restricted group.

Points on this clonotype: Its antigen is unknown. No much larger clone is present one base from it, and per-base qualities are unavailable.

Reading from cysteine to phenylalanine, the CDR3 counts 15 amino acids. CDR3 DNA is the only sequence kept; it has 45 bases, read in frame from the first base. Trimming takes 3 bases from V and 0 bases from J, and the germline ends sit 9 bases apart. The germline V gene specifies SNHLY as CDR1 and FYNNEI as CDR2. The V gene is TRBV2 and the J gene is TRBJ2-1; confidence is insufficient to name the D gene. The sequence derives from a human donor in good health (CMV status not recorded). Some clones in this sample may be carry-over from other donors' samples. Sequences were obtained from PBMCs. The bases read TGTGCCAGCAGTGAGAATACGAGCTCCTACAATGAGCAGTTCTTC. This gives the protein CASSENTSSYNEQFF.